A selection of T cell receptor beta chains follows, all from one sample in a study of post-analysis software for immune sequencing data. TCRdb processed the PCR reads anew with MiXCR; each CDR3 protein has one entry. This sample has 400,000 to 500,000 distinct CDR3 sequences; approximately 39% occur once, and the top ten carry approximately 7.6%. Sequencing was carried out using blood. The receptors were sampled from a girl aged 2-10 years with multiple sclerosis. Both conserved end residues are part of each CDR3. The D gene is left open where the match is weak. Clone size is stated in some rows and not others, as once, few, many or a class when expanded.

clone_size | d_call | j_call | v_call | cdr3_nt | cdr3_aa
few | - | TRBJ2-5 | TRBV7-9 | TGTGCCGTACACCCACCCTTAGGACAAGAGACCCAGTACTTC | CAVHPPLGQETQYF
few | - | TRBJ2-1 | TRBV20-1 | TGCAGTGCTAGTCCTGCGGCGGAGCAGTTCTTC | CSASPAAEQFF
few | TRBD2 | TRBJ2-5 | TRBV3-1 | TGTGCCAGCAGCCAAGGACTAGCGTTCCAAGAGACCCAGTACTTC | CASSQGLAFQETQYF
- | - | TRBJ1-6 | TRBV10-2 | TGCGCCAGCAGTGTTAGGGATGGATCACCCCTCCACTTT | CASSVRDGSPLHF
- | - | TRBJ2-7 | TRBV28 | TGTGCCAGCAGTAACCGGGGATGGGGAGACTACGAGCAGTACTTC | CASSNRGWGDYEQYF
once | - | TRBJ1-1 | TRBV2 | TGTGCCAGCTTCGGGAGGCTAATGAACACTGAAGCTTTCTTT | CASFGRLMNTEAFF
- | - | TRBJ1-5 | TRBV6-1 | TGTGCCAGCAGTGTGGGACAATATAGCAATCAGCCCCAGCATTTT | CASSVGQYSNQPQHF
- | TRBD1 | TRBJ2-6 | TRBV6-1 | TGTGCCAGCAGTCAGCCAAGCTCCAGGGGGTTCGGGGCCAACGTCCTGACTTTC | CASSQPSSRGFGANVLTF
- | - | TRBJ1-5 | TRBV11-2 | TGTGCCAGCAGCATAACATCGGGGAGTCAGGGCAATCAGCCCCAGCATTTT | CASSITSGSQGNQPQHF
- | TRBD2 | TRBJ2-7 | TRBV12-3/TRBV12-4 | TGTGCCAGCAGTTCCGATAGCGGGTGGAGCTCCTACGAGCAGTACTTC | CASSSDSGWSSYEQYF
few | - | TRBJ1-4 | TRBV5-1 | TGCGCCAGCAGCACGGACCACCGCGGTGAAAAACTGTTTTTT | CASSTDHRGEKLFF
few | TRBD1 | TRBJ1-2 | TRBV6-5 | TGTGCCAGCAGCAACTCCGGGACAGGGTATGGCTACACCTTC | CASSNSGTGYGYTF
- | - | TRBJ2-5 | TRBV10-2 | TGCGCCAGCAGCGACGGGGGATCGTGGGAGACCCAGTACTTC | CASSDGGSWETQYF
- | TRBD1 | TRBJ1-4 | TRBV28 | TGTGCCAGCAGTTTGGGGGGGACAGGGGATGAAAAACTGTTTTTT | CASSLGGTGDEKLFF
- | TRBD2 | TRBJ2-1 | TRBV7-2 | TGTGCCAGCAGCTTAGGGGGGGGTCTTGCCTACAATGAGCAGTTCTTC | CASSLGGGLAYNEQFF
few | TRBD1 | TRBJ2-7 | TRBV7-2 | TGTGCCAGCAGCAAACAGGGGGCAAGATCCTACGAGCAGTACTTC | CASSKQGARSYEQYF
many | - | TRBJ2-5 | TRBV20-1 | TGCAGTGCTATTACTTTCGCGGGATCTCAAGAGACCCAGTACTTC | CSAITFAGSQETQYF
- | TRBD2 | TRBJ2-7 | TRBV3-1 | TGTGCCAGCAGCCAAGATCCTAGCGGAGGGTTCTACGAGCAGTACTTC | CASSQDPSGGFYEQYF
few | TRBD1 | TRBJ2-7 | TRBV6-5 | TGTGCCAGCAGTTACGAAGGGCAAACAGGGGGCTTCTACGAGCAGTACTTC | CASSYEGQTGGFYEQYF
- | TRBD2 | TRBJ2-1 | TRBV4-3 | TGCGCCAGCAGCCAAGAACTTGGACTAGCGGGAGACAATGAGCAGTTCTTC | CASSQELGLAGDNEQFF
few | TRBD2 | TRBJ2-3 | TRBV10-3 | TGTGCCATCACCAAGGGACTAGCGGGCACAGATACGCAGTATTTT | CAITKGLAGTDTQYF
- | - | TRBJ2-5 | TRBV4-1 | TGCGCCAGCAGCCAAGAGGGACCCGATCGGACCCAGTACTTC | CASSQEGPDRTQYF
once | TRBD1 | TRBJ2-2 | TRBV27 | TGTGCCAGCAGTGTAAGAGTTCAGGGGGCCCCCGGGGAGCTGTTTTTT | CASSVRVQGAPGELFF
few | - | TRBJ1-2 | TRBV10-3 | TGTGCCATCGGGACCGGGGGCTATGGCTACACCTTC | CAIGTGGYGYTF